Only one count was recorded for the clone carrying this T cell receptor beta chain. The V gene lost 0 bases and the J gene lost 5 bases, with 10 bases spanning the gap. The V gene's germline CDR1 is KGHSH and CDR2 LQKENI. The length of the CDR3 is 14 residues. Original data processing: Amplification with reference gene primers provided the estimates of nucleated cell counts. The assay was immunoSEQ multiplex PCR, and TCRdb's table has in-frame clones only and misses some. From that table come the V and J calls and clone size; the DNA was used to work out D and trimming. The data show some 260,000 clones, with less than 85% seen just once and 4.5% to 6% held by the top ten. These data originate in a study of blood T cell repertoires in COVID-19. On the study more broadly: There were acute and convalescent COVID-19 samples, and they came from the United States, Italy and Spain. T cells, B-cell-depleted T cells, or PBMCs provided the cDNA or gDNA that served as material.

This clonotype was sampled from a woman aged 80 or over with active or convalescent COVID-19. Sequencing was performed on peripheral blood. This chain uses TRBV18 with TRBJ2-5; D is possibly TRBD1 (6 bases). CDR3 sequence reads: CASSPPERGETQYF. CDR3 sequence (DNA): TGTGCCAGCTCACCACCGGAGAGGGGGGAGACCCAGTACTTC.